The clone carrying this T cell receptor (beta chain) was seen ten or more times. The antigen remains unidentified. TCRbeta libraries were built with three rounds of nested PCR, modified from ARM-PCR. One entry per CDR3 protein, called by TCRdb with MiXCR from the multiplex PCR reads. The sample consists of tens of thousands of distinct CDR3 sequences, about 55% of them appearing once. The data stem from a study of tumor and adjacent non-tumor tissue in lung cancer. Background on the study: Samples averaged about 3.8 million productive TCRbeta reads each. Findings and limits, study-wide: In normal lung, the top 100 clones were significantly more dominant than in tumor. Tumor TCR diversity, when higher, was linked to shorter survival.

The template was RNA from unsorted bulk tissue. The normal lung tissue was taken more than 3 cm from the tumor edge. Chemotherapy-naive patients with new lung cancer underwent thoracic surgery in China, August–late 2014. The CDR3 has 12 residues. Germline lookup yields CDR1 MNHNS and CDR2 SASEGT. V was shortened by 7 bases and J by 7 bases, with 11 bases between the two germline ends. The clonotype originates from a man aged 65 to 85 with non-small cell lung cancer. The chain has TRBV6-1 and TRBJ1-5, with D uncertain. The sample taken for sequencing was distant non-tumor lung tissue. CDR3 bases: TGTGCCAGCAATCGGGGAGTGCAGCCCCAGCATTTT. Protein sequence: CASNRGVQPQHF.